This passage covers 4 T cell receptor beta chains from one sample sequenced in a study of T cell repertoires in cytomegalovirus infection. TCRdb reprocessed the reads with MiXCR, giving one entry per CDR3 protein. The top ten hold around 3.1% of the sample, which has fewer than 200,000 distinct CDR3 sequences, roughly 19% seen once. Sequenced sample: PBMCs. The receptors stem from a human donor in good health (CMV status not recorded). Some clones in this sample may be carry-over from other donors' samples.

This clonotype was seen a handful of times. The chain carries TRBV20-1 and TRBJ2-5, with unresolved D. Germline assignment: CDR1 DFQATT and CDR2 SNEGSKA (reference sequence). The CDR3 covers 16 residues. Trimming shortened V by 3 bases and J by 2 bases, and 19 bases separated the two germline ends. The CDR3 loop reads CSARTSNARDQETQYF. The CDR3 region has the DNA TGCAGTGCTAGGACCTCCAACGCCCGTGATCAAGAGACCCAGTACTTC.

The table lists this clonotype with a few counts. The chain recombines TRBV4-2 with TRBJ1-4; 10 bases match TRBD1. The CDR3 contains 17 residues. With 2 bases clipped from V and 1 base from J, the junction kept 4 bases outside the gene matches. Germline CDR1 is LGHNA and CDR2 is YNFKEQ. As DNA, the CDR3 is TGTGCCAGCAGCCAATCGACAGGGGGCGAAACTAATGAAAAACTGTTTTTT. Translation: CASSQSTGGETNEKLFF.

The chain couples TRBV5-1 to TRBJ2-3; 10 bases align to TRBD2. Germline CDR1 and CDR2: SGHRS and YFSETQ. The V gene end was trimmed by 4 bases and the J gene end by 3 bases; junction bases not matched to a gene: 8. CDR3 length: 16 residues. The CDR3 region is CASSPPSGGGTDTQYF. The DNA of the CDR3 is TGCGCCAGCAGCCCTCCTAGCGGGGGAGGTACAGATACGCAGTATTTT.

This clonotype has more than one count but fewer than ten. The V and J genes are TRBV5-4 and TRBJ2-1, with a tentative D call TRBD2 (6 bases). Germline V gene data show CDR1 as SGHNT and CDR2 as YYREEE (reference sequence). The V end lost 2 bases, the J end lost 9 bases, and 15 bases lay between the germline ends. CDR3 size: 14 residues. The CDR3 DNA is TGTGCCAGCAGCTTTGTACAGAACGGGGGTGAGCAGTTCTTC. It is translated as CASSFVQNGGEQFF.